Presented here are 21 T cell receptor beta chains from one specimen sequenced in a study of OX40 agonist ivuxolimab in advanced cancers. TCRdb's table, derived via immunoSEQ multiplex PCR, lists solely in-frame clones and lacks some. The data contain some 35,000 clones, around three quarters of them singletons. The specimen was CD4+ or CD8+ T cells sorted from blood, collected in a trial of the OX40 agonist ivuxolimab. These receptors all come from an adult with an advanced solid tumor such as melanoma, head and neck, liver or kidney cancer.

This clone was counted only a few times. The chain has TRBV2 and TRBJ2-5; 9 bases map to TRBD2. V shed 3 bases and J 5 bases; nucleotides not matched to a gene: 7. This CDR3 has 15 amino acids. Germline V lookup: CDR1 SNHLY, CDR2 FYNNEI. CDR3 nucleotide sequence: TGTGCCAGCAGTGAGGGTAGCGGGGGTGTGGAGACCCAGTACTTC. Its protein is CASSEGSGGVETQYF.

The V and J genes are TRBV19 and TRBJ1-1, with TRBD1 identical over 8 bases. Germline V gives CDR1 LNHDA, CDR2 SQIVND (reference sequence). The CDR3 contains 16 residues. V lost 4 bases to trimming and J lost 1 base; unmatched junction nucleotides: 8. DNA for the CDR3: TGTGCCAGTAGTAGGGGGACAGGCGATGCGAACACTGAAGCTTTCTTT. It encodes CASSRGTGDANTEAFF.

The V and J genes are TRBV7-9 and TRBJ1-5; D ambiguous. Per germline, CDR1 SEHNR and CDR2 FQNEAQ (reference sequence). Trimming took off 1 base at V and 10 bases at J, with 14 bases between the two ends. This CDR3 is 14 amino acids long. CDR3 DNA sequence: TGTGCCAGCAGCTTAGGGACGGCCTGGAACCCCCAGCATTTT. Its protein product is CASSLGTAWNPQHF.

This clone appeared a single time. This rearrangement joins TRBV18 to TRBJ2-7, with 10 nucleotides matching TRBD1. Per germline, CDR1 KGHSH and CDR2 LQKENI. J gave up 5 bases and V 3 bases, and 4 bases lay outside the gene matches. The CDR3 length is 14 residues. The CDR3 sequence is CASSPATGGHEQYV. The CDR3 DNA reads TGTGCCAGCTCACCCGCGACAGGGGGCCACGAGCAGTACGTC.

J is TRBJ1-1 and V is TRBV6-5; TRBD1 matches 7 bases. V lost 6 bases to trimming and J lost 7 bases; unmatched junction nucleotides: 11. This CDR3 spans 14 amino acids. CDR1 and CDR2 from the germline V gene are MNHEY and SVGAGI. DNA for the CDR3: TGTGCCAGCAGAAAACCCGGGACAGTCTATGAAGCTTTCTTT. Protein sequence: CASRKPGTVYEAFF.

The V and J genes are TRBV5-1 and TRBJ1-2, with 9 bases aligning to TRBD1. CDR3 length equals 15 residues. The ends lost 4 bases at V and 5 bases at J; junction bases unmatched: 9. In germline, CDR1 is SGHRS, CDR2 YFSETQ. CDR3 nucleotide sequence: TGCGCCAGCAGCCATCAGGGACAGGGCGCTTATGGCTACACCTTC. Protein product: CASSHQGQGAYGYTF.

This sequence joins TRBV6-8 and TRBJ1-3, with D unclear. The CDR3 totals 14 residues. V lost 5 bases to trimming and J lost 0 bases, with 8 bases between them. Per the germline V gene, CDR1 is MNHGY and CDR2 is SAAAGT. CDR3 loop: CASSQASSGNTIYF. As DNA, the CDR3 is TGTGCCAGCAGTCAGGCTTCCTCTGGAAACACCATATATTTT.

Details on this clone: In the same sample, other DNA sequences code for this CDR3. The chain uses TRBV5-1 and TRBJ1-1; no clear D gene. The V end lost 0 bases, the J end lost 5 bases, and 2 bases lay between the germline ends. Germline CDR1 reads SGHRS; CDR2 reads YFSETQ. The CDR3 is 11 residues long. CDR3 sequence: CASSLGTEAFF. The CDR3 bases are TGCGCCAGCAGCTTGGGTACTGAAGCTTTCTTT.

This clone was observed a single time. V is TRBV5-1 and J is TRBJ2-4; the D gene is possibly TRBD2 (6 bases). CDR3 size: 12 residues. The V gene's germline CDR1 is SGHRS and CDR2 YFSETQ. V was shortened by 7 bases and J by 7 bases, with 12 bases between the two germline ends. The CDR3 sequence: CASREEGNIQYF. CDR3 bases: TGCGCCAGCCGAGAGGAGGGGAACATTCAGTACTTC.

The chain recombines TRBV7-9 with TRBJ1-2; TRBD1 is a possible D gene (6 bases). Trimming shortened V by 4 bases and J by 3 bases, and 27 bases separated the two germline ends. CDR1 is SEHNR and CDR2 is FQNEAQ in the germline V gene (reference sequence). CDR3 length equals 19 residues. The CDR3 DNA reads TGTGCCAGCAGCTCAAGGGGGGATGGCAGGGCCCCCAGGGACTATGGCTACACCTTC. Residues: CASSSRGDGRAPRDYGYTF.

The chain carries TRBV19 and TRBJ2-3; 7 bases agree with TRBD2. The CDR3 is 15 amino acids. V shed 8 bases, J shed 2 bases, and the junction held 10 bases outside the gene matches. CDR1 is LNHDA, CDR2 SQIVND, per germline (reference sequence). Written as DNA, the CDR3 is TGTGCCAGTCGCAGGCGGGACTACCTCACAGATACGCAGTATTTT. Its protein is CASRRRDYLTDTQYF.

The CDR3 loop reads CASSFADSYGYTF. CDR3 coding DNA: TGTGCCAGCAGTTTCGCGGACAGCTATGGCTACACCTTC. The J gene is TRBJ1-2, the V gene TRBV6-5; perhaps TRBD1 as D (6 bases). The CDR3 covers 13 residues. Trimming left V 4 bases short and J 4 bases short, with 10 bases between. The germline V gene has CDR1 MNHEY and CDR2 SVGAGI.

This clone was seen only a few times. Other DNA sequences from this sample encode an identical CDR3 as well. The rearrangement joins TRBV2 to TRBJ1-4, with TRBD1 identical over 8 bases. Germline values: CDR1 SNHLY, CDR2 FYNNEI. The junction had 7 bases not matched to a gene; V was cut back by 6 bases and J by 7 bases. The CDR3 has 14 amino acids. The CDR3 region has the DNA TGTGCCAGCAGGGACAGGGTCGGGTCTGAAAAACTGTTTTTT. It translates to CASRDRVGSEKLFF. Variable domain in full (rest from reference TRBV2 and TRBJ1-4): EPEVTQTPSHQVTQMGQEVILRCVPISNHLYFYWYRQILGQKVEFLVSFYNNEISEKSEIFDDQFSVERPDGSNFTLKIRSTKLEDSAMYFCASRDRVGSEKLFFGSGTQLSVL.

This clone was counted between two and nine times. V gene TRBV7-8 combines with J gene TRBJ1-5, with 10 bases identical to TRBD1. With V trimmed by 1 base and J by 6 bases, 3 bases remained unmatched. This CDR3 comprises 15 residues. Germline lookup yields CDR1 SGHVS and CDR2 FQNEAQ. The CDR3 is CASSLGTGGGQPQHF. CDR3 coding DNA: TGTGCCAGCAGCTTAGGGACAGGGGGAGGTCAGCCCCAGCATTTT.

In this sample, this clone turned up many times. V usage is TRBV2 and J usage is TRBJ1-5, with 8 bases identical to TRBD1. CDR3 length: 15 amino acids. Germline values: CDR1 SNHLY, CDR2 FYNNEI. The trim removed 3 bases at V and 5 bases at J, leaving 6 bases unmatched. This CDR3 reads CASSDGQGAYQPQHF. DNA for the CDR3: TGTGCCAGCAGTGATGGGCAGGGGGCTTATCAGCCCCAGCATTTT.

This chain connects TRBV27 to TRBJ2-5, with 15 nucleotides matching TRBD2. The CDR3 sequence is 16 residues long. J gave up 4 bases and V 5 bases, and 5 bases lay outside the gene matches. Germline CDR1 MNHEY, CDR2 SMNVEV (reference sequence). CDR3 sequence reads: CASSPWTSGGGETQYF. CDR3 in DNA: TGTGCCAGCAGTCCCTGGACTAGCGGGGGGGGAGAGACCCAGTACTTC.

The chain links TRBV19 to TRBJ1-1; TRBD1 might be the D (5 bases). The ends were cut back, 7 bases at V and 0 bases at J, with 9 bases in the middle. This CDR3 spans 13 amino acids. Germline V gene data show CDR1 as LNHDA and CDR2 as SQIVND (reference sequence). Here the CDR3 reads CASNGGMNTEAFF. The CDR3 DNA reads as TGTGCCAGTAACGGGGGTATGAACACTGAAGCTTTCTTT. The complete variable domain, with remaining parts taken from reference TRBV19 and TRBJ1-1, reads DGGITQSPKYLFRKEGQNVTLSCEQNLNHDAMYWYRQDPGQGLRLIYYSQIVNDFQKGDIAEGYSVSREKKESFPLTVTSAQKNPTAFYLCASNGGMNTEAFFGQGTRLTVV.

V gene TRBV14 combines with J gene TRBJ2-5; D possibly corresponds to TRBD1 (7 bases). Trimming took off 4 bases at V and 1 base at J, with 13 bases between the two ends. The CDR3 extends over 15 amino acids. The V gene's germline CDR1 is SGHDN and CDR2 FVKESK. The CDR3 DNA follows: TGTGCCAGCAGCCGACTAGGGACAGTCCAAGAGACCCAGTACTTC. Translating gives CASSRLGTVQETQYF.

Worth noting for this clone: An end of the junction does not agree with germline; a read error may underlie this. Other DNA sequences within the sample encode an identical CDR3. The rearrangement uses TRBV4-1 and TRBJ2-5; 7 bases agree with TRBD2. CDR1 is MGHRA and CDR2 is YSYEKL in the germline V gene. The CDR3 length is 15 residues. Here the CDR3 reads CASSQVSGGQETQYF. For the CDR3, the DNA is TGTGCCAGCAGCCAAGTTTCGGGGGGCCAAGAGACCCAGTACTTC.

This CDR3 is CASGEAGWTTEAFF. The CDR3 DNA follows: TGTGCCAGTGGGGAGGCAGGTTGGACCACTGAAGCTTTCTTT. The genes are TRBV6-1 and TRBJ1-1; D is undetermined. This CDR3 has 14 amino acids. Germline V lookup: CDR1 MNHNS, CDR2 SASEGT. Trimming shortened V by 9 bases and J by 4 bases, and 18 bases separated the two germline ends.

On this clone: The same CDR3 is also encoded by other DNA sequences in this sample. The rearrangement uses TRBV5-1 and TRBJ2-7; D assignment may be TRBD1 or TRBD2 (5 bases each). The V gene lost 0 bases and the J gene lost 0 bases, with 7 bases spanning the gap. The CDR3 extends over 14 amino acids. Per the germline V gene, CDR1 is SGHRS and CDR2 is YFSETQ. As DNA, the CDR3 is TGCGCCAGCAGCTTGGGGGGGAGCTCCTACGAGCAGTACTTC. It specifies CASSLGGSSYEQYF.